This TCR beta chain was profiled in a study of CD8+CD57+ T cells in acquired aplastic anemia. About the research overall: DNA from sorted CD4+ and CD8+ cells averaged approximately 3.2 ug. Study observations and caveats: The number of CD8+ CDR3 sequences shared by patients and controls was roughly 31. Patients and controls had CD8+ Simpson's diversity values that were not significantly distinct.

As concerns this clonotype: Antigen unknown.

The germline gives CDR1 SGHRS, CDR2 YFSETQ. The CDR3 extends over 14 amino acids. V lost 1 base to trimming and J lost 1 base, with 8 bases between them. Genomic DNA, the template, was used for profiling of the TCR beta VDJ and CDR3. TCRdb fed the reads into MiXCR, producing one record per CDR3 protein. The sample holds 190,000 or so distinct CDR3 sequences, around 63% seen once. Sequencing used sorted CD4+, CD8+, or CD8+CD57+ T cells (not recorded which) from PBMCs. The chain joins TRBV5-1 to TRBJ1-1; D gene uncertain. The TCR originated in a human donor in good health. The DNA of the CDR3 is TGCGCCAGCAGCTTGAGACTCGGGAACACTGAAGCTTTCTTT. Translating it yields CASSLRLGNTEAFF.